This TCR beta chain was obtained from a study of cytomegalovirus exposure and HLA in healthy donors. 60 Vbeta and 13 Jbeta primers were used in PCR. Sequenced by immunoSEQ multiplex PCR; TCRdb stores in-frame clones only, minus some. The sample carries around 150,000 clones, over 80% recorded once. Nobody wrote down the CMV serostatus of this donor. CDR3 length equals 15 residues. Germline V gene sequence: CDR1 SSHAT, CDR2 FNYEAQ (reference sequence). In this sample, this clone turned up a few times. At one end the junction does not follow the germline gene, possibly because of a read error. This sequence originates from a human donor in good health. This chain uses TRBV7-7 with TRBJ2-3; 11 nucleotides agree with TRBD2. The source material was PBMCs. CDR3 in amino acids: CASSPLAGATDTQYF. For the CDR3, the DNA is TGTGCTAGCAGCCCACTAGCGGGGGCCACAGATACGCAGTATTTT.